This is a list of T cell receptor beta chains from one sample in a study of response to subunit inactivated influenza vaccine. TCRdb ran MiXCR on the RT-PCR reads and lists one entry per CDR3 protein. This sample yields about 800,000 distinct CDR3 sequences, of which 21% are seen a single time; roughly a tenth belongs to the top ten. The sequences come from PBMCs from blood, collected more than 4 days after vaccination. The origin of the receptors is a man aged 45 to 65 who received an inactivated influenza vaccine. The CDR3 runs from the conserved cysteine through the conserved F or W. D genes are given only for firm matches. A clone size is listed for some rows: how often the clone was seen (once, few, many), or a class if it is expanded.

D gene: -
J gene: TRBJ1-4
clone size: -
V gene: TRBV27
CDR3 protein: CASSPRAGAINEKLFF
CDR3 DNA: TGTGCCAGCAGTCCACGGGCTGGAGCCATTAATGAAAAACTGTTTTTT

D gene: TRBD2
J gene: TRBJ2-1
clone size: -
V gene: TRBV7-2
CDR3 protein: CASRLLGGVRKNEQFF
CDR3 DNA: TGTGCCAGCAGGCTTCTTGGGGGGGTGAGAAAAAATGAGCAGTTCTTC

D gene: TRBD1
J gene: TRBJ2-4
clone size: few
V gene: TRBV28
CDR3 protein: CASSFSAGTGIQYF
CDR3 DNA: TGTGCCAGCAGTTTCTCCGCCGGGACAGGCATTCAGTACTTC

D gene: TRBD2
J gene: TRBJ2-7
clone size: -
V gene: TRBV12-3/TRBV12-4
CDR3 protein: CASRGSGFSYEQYF
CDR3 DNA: TGTGCCAGCCGGGGTAGCGGGTTCTCCTACGAGCAGTACTTC

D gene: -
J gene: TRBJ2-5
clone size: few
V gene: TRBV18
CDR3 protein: CASSPGSYQETQYF
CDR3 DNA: TGTGCCAGCTCCCCGGGGTCGTACCAAGAGACCCAGTACTTC

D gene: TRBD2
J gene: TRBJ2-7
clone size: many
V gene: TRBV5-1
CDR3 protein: CASSLAGTLAGVRSYEQYF
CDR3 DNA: TGCGCCAGCAGCTTGGCCGGAACTCTAGCGGGAGTCCGCTCCTACGAGCAGTACTTC

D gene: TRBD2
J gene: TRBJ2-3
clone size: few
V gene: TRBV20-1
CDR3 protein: CSVTSVYTDTQYF
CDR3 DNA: TGCAGTGTTACTAGCGTATACACAGATACGCAGTATTTT

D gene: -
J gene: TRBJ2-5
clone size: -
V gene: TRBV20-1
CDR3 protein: CSARDRLRRGKETQYF
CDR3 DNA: TGCAGTGCTAGAGATCGTCTCCGGAGGGGAAAAGAGACCCAGTACTTC

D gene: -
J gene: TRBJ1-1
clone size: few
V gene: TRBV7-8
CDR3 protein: CASSPRGMAAFF
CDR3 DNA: TGTGCCAGCAGCCCCCGAGGGATGGCAGCTTTCTTT

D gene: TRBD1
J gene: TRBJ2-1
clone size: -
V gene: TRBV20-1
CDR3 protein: CSARTLQGAYNEQFF
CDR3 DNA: TGCAGTGCTAGAACCCTGCAGGGGGCCTACAATGAGCAGTTCTTC

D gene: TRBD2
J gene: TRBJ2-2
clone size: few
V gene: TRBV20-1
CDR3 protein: CSARGGRFTGELFF
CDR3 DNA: TGCAGTGCTAGAGGCGGGAGGTTCACCGGGGAGCTGTTTTTT

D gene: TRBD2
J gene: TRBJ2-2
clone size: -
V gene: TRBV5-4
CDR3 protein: CASTSGGTSGGTGELFF
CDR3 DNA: TGTGCCAGCACCTCAGGAGGGACTAGCGGGGGCACCGGGGAGCTGTTTTTT

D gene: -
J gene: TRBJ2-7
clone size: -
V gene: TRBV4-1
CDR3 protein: CASSQYAPLTGAYEQYF
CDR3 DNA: TGCGCCAGCAGCCAATACGCACCTCTGACGGGAGCCTACGAGCAGTACTTC

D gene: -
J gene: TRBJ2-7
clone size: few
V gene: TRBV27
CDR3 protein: CASSWRGSSYEQYF
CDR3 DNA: TGTGCCAGCAGTTGGCGCGGAAGCTCCTACGAGCAGTACTTC

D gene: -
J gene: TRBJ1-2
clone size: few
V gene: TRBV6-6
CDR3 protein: CASRNEAYGYTF
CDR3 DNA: TGTGCCAGCAGGAATGAAGCCTATGGCTACACCTTC

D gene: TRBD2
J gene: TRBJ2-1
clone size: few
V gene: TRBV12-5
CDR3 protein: CASATGGSLEQFF
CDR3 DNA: TGTGCTAGTGCCACGGGAGGGTCGCTTGAGCAGTTCTTC

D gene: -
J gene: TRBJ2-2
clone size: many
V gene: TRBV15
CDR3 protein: CATSTGTSPTGELFF
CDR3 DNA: TGTGCCACCAGCACGGGGACGTCGCCCACCGGGGAGCTGTTTTTT

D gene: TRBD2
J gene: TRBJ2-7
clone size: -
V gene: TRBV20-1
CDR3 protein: CSARRASGSYYEQYF
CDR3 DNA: TGCAGTGCTAGGAGGGCTAGCGGTAGTTACTACGAGCAGTACTTC

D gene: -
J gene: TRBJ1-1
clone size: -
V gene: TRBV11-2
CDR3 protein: CASSPSLEAFF
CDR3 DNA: TGTGCCAGCAGCCCTAGCTTGGAAGCTTTCTTT

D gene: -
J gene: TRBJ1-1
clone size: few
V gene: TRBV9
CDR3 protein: CASSVELEMNTEAFF
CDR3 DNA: TGTGCCAGCAGCGTAGAGTTGGAAATGAACACTGAAGCTTTCTTT

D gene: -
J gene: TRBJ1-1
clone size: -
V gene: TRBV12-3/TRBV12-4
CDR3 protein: CASSDDRSMNTEAFF
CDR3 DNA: TGTGCCAGCAGTGACGACAGGAGCATGAACACTGAAGCTTTCTTT

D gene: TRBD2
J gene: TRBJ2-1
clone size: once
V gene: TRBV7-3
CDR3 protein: CASSSRAGGAYNEQFF
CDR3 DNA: TGTGCCAGCAGCTCGAGAGCGGGAGGGGCCTACAATGAGCAGTTCTTC

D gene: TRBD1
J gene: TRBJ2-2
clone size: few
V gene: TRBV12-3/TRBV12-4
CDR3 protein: CANRQGGGELFF
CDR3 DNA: TGTGCCAACCGACAGGGTGGCGGGGAGCTGTTTTTT

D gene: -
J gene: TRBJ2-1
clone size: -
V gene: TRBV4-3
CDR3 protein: CASSQDRLRSYNEQFF
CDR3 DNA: TGCGCCAGCAGCCAAGATCGCCTGCGCTCCTACAATGAGCAGTTCTTC

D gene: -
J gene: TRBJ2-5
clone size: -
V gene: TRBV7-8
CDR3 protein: CASNPPGLEETQYF
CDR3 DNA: TGTGCCAGCAACCCCCCGGGGCTAGAAGAGACCCAGTACTTC

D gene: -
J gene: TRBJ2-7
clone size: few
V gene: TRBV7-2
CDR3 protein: CASSLPAPREQYF
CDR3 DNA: TGTGCCAGCAGCTTACCGGCCCCCAGGGAGCAGTACTTC

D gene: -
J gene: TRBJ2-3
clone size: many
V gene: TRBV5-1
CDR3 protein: CASIPSGSLTDTQYF
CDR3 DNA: TGCGCCAGCATTCCCTCCGGCAGCCTCACAGATACGCAGTATTTT

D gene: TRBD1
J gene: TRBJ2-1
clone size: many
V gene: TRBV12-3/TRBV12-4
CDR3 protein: CASSPPGQGFYNEQFF
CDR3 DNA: TGTGCCAGCAGCCCCCCGGGACAGGGCTTCTACAATGAGCAGTTCTTC

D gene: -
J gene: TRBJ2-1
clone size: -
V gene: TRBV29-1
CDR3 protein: CSVVSGGSNEQFF
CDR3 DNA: TGCAGCGTCGTTAGTGGAGGGTCCAATGAGCAGTTCTTC

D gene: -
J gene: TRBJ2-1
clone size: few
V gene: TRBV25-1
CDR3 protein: CASSGTKGTRGQNLAPTYNEQFF
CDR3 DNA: TGTGCCAGCAGTGGAACGAAGGGGACTCGTGGGCAGAACCTTGCTCCTACCTACAATGAGCAGTTCTTC

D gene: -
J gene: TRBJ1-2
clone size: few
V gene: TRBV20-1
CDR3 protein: CSVPDGGNYGYTF
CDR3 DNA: TGCAGTGTCCCGGACGGGGGAAACTATGGCTACACCTTC

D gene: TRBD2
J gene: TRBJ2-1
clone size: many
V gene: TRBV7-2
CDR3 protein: CASSLAGTGGNNEQFF
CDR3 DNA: TGTGCCAGCAGCTTAGCTGGGACGGGGGGTAACAATGAGCAGTTCTTC

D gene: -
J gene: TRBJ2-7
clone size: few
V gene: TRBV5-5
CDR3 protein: CASSMRDTTYEQYF
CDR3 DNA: TGTGCCAGCAGCATGCGGGACACCACCTACGAGCAGTACTTC

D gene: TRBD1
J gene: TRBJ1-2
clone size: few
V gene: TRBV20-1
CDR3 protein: CSAARTGARGYGYTF
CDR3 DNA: TGCAGTGCTGCCAGGACAGGGGCGAGGGGGTATGGCTACACCTTC

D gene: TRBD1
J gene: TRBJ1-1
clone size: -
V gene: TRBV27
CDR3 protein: CASRPDRATEAFF
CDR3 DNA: TGTGCCAGCCGACCCGACAGGGCGACTGAAGCTTTCTTT

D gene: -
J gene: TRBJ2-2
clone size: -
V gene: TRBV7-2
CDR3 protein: CASSLTLLGTGELFF
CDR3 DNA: TGTGCCAGCAGCTTAACATTGCTAGGCACCGGGGAGCTGTTTTTT

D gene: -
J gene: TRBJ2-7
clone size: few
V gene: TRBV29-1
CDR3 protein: CSVSKDSSYEQYF
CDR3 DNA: TGCAGCGTTAGTAAGGACAGCTCCTACGAGCAGTACTTC